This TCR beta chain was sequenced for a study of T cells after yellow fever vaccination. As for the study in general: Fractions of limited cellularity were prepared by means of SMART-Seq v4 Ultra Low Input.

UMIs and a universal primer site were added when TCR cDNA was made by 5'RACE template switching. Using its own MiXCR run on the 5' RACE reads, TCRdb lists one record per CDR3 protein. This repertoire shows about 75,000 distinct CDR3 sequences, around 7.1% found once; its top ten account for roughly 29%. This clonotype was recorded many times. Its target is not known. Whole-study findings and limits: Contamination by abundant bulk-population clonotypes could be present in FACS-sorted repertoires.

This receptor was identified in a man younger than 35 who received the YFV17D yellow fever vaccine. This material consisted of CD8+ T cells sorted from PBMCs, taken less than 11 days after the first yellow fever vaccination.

CDR3 sequence (DNA): TGTGCCAGCAGCGGGACAGGGGGCTTCACTGAAGCTTTCTTT. It specifies CASSGTGGFTEAFF. The chain couples TRBV9 to TRBJ1-1; 11 nucleotides match TRBD1. The CDR3 has 14 amino acids. The V gene end was trimmed by 3 bases and the J gene end by 4 bases; junction bases not matched to a gene: 2. CDR1 SGDLS and CDR2 YYNGEE come from the germline V gene.